This TCR beta chain was recorded in a study of blood T cell repertoires in COVID-19. Study-level information: Acute and convalescent COVID-19 specimens originated in the United States, Italy and Spain. The analysed material was cDNA or gDNA that came from T cells, B-cell-depleted T cells, or PBMCs.

Losses at the gene ends were 7 bases for V and 6 bases for J; bases not matched to a gene: 5. Germline CDR1 is SGHTA and CDR2 is FQGTGA. This CDR3 spans 13 amino acids. In the authors' methods: Amplified reference gene primers provided the basis for estimating nucleated cell counts. Only in-frame clones appear in the TCRdb table, and some are missing; sequencing was by immunoSEQ multiplex PCR. The DNA gave D and trimming, while V, J and clone size come from that table. The table shows around 150,000 clones, with 85% occurring only once. The sequenced material came from peripheral blood. The sequence was collected from a human donor with acute or convalescent COVID-19. The donor label of this sample is uncertain. The chain has TRBV7-3 and TRBJ2-2; 7 nucleotides align to TRBD2. The CDR3 DNA reads TGTGCCAGCACCCCGGGGGGACCCGGGGAGCTGTTTTTT. It encodes CASTPGGPGELFF. The variable domain in full, with the rest retrieved from reference TRBV7-3 and TRBJ2-2, is GAGVSQTPSNKVTEKGKYVELRCDPISGHTALYWYRQSLGQGPEFLIYFQGTGAADDSGLPNDRFFAVRPEGSVSTLKIQRTERGDSAVYLCASTPGGPGELFFGEGSRLTVL.